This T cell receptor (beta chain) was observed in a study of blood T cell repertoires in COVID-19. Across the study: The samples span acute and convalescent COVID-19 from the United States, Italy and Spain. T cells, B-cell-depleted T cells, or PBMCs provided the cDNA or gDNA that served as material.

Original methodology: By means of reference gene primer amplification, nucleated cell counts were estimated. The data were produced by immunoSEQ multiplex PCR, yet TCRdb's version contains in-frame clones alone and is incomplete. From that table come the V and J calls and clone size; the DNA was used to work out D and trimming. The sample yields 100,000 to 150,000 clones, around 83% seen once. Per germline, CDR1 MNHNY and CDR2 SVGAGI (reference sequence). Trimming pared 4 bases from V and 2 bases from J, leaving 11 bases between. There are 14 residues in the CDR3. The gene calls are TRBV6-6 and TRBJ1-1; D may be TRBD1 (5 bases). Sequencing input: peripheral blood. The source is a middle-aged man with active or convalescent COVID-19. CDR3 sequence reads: CASSSPTENTEAFF. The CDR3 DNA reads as TGTGCCAGCAGTTCCCCGACAGAAAACACTGAAGCTTTCTTT.